A selection of T cell receptor beta chains follows, all from one sample in a study of CD8+ T cells in alopecia areata. Sequencing used immunoSEQ multiplex PCR; TCRdb keeps in-frame clones, though not all of them. The table includes 160,000 or so clones, around 71% detected once. This sample comprised CD4+ T cells sorted from blood, obtained at week 4, from a patient treated with tofacitinib. These receptors all stem from a human donor with alopecia areata. Both conserved end residues are part of each CDR3. The D gene is left open where the match is weak. Some rows have no size entry. The others give once, few or many, or a class for an expanded clone.

>TRBJ1-5|TRBD1|-|TRBV6-1
TGTGCCAGCAGTGAAATCCAGGGGGCTTATCAGCCCCAGCATTTT
CASSEIQGAYQPQHF
>TRBJ2-3|TRBD2|-|TRBV4-2
TGTGCCAGCAGCCAAGGGACCGCTGGCGGGGGTCTCACATATACGCAGTATTTT
CASSQGTAGGGLTYTQYF
>TRBJ1-1|-|-|TRBV30
TGTGCCTGGAGTCCCCTCGCTGAAGCTTTCTTT
CAWSPLAEAFF
>TRBJ2-3|-|-|TRBV4-3
TGCGCCAGCAGCCAAGGGACTTCAATATCGCAGTATTTT
CASSQGTSISQYF
>TRBJ2-2|-|once|TRBV5-1
TGCGCCAGCAGCTTACAGGGACTAACCGGGGAGCTGTTTTTT
CASSLQGLTGELFF
>TRBJ1-5|TRBD1|-|TRBV19
TGTGCCAGTAGTATTTTACAGGGGAAAAATCAGCCCCAGCATTTT
CASSILQGKNQPQHF
>TRBJ2-1|-|-|TRBV9
TGTGCCAGCAGCGTCGGGGGTTCCTACAATGAGCAGTTCTTC
CASSVGGSYNEQFF
>TRBJ2-3|-|-|TRBV5-1
TGCGCCAGCAGCTTGAACGGAATTGGTGAAGATACGCAGTATTTT
CASSLNGIGEDTQYF
>TRBJ2-2|TRBD1|-|TRBV6-5
TGTGCCAGCAGCCGCCCCAGCCAGGGGGACGGGGAGCTGTTTTTT
CASSRPSQGDGELFF
>TRBJ2-3|-|-|TRBV2
TGTGCCAGCACCCCCGAGGGGGACCACACAGATACGCAGTATTTT
CASTPEGDHTDTQYF
>TRBJ2-1|-|-|TRBV5-4
TGTGCCAGCAGCTTGTTAGGGGGTGAGCAGTTCTTC
CASSLLGGEQFF
>TRBJ2-7|-|-|TRBV19
TGTGCCAGTAGTATAGGCTATAAAGGACACTCACTCTCCTACGAGCAGTACTTC
CASSIGYKGHSLSYEQYF
>TRBJ2-3|TRBD2|-|TRBV4-2
TGTGCCAGCAGCCGGACTAGCGGGGGGGCCACAGATACGCAGTATTTT
CASSRTSGGATDTQYF
>TRBJ1-2|TRBD1|-|TRBV5-4
TGTGCCAGCAGCATCCCATCTCAGGGGGAATATGGCTACACCTTC
CASSIPSQGEYGYTF
>TRBJ1-1|-|-|TRBV30
TGTGCCTGGAGTGAGTGGACTCCTACTTCATGGGGCACTGAAGCTTTCTTT
CAWSEWTPTSWGTEAFF
>TRBJ1-1|-|-|TRBV6-1
TGTGCCAGCAGACAGACAGGCCAGAACACTGAAGCTTTCTTT
CASRQTGQNTEAFF
>TRBJ2-7|-|-|TRBV29-1
TGCAGCGTTGCTGAGTACCAAAGCTCCTACGAGCAGTACTTC
CSVAEYQSSYEQYF
>TRBJ1-2|-|-|TRBV29-1
TGCAGCGTTGAGAATTCGTATGGCTACACCTTC
CSVENSYGYTF
>TRBJ1-5|TRBD1|-|TRBV30
TGTGCCGTCGACAGGGACGGCAATCAGCCCCAGCATTTT
CAVDRDGNQPQHF
>TRBJ1-5|-|-|TRBV19
TGTGCCAGTAGTATCGCCCCCCCCCGGGGAAGCAATCAGCCCCAGCATTTT
CASSIAPPRGSNQPQHF
>TRBJ1-1|-|-|TRBV15
TGTGCCACCAGCAGTGCTTGGGGGGCTGAAGCTTTCTTT
CATSSAWGAEAFF
>TRBJ2-1|TRBD2|-|TRBV29-1
TGCAGCGGCTTTAGCGGGCTTAGCTCCTACAATGAGCAGTTCTTC
CSGFSGLSSYNEQFF
>TRBJ2-2|TRBD2|-|TRBV29-1
TGCAGCGTTGGAGCGGGGGCGACCGGGGAGCTGTTTTTT
CSVGAGATGELFF
>TRBJ1-1|-|-|TRBV30
TGTGCCTGGAGCACAGGGAGGGTATCGCGGACTGAAGCTTTCTTT
CAWSTGRVSRTEAFF
>TRBJ2-4|-|-|TRBV4-1
TGCGCCAGCAGCCAAGACCTACTACCACTAGCCAAAAACATTCAGTACTTC
CASSQDLLPLAKNIQYF
>TRBJ2-7|-|-|TRBV30
TGTGCCTGGAGGACAGGACAGTTCTCCTACGAGCAGTACTTC
CAWRTGQFSYEQYF
>TRBJ2-7|TRBD1|-|TRBV29-1
TGCAGTGTTCGGGACAGCTCCTACGAGCAGTACTTC
CSVRDSSYEQYF
>TRBJ1-1|-|-|TRBV10-3
TGTGCCATCAGTGACTCCCGAACCACTGAAGCTTTCTTT
CAISDSRTTEAFF
>TRBJ1-4|-|-|TRBV5-1
TGCGCCAGCAGCCCACTCGGGGCGCAAGAAAAACTGTTTTTT
CASSPLGAQEKLFF
>TRBJ2-1|-|-|TRBV29-1
TGCAGCGTTGAGGGGTCCTACAATGAGCAGTTCTTC
CSVEGSYNEQFF
>TRBJ1-2|-|-|TRBV2
TGTGCCAGCAGTGAAGGGACAAACTATGGCTACACCTTC
CASSEGTNYGYTF
>TRBJ1-4|TRBD1|few|TRBV27
TGTGCCAGCGGGCCAGGGGGAACTAATGAAAAACTGTTTTTT
CASGPGGTNEKLFF
>TRBJ2-7|-|-|TRBV10-3
TGTGCCACGAGTGGGCTAGTTACGAAGCAGTACTTC
CATSGLVTKQYF
>TRBJ1-5|-|-|TRBV30
TGTGCCTGGAGTGACAGGGTGAGCAATCAGCCCCAGCATTTT
CAWSDRVSNQPQHF
>TRBJ2-6|-|-|TRBV6-6
TGTGCCAGCAGCCGACTAGTTGCTGGGGCCAACGTCCTGACTTTC
CASSRLVAGANVLTF